Sequencing of this T cell receptor beta chain was carried out in a study of cytomegalovirus exposure and HLA in healthy donors. From germline, CDR1 is SGHAT and CDR2 FQNNGV. This CDR3 is 13 amino acids long. V lost 4 bases, J lost 12 bases, and 15 bases lay in between. The PCR had 60 Vbeta and 13 Jbeta primers. TCRdb's copy holds only in-frame clones and misses some; the assay was immunoSEQ multiplex PCR. The data hold about 140,000 clones, with around 79% observed a single time. The sequence came from a woman in her forties or fifties in good health and CMV-seropositive. The material sequenced was PBMCs. The chain combines TRBV11-2 with TRBJ2-2; D possibly corresponds to TRBD1 (6 bases). The CDR3 DNA follows: TGTGCCAGCAGCTCAGGGGACGGCGCGAAGCTGTTTTTT. Amino acids: CASSSGDGAKLFF.